This T cell receptor beta chain appears in the sequencing data of a study of shared clonotypes between healthy human individuals. Study at large: A donor's plate count was three for CD4 naive and three for CD4 memory; CD8 naive had two and CD8 memory one.

Terminally differentiated effector memory CD45RA+ cells were left out of the naive CD8 fraction, which was CD45RO-negative and positively selected for CCR7. Those who donated, Caucasian adults without exception, all lived in Nashville, Tennessee. For sorted subsets, approximately 200 ng DNA per replicate equaled roughly 29,000 T cell genomes. This table comes from immunoSEQ multiplex PCR, and its TCRdb copy is limited to in-frame clones, with some not included. The sample lists around 580,000 clones; more than 95% were seen once. Trimming removed 4 bases at V and 1 base at J, with 17 bases between. Germline V gene lookup returns CDR1 SGHTA and CDR2 FQGNSA. The CDR3 contains 17 residues.

The receptor's source is a man aged 25 to 45 in good health. The chain is built from TRBV7-2 and TRBJ1-5, with D perhaps TRBD1 (6 bases). The material sequenced was naive CD8+ T cells sorted from blood. CDR3 residues: CASSSYPGDYSNQPQHF. CDR3 DNA: TGTGCCAGCAGCTCCTACCCAGGGGACTACAGCAATCAGCCCCAGCATTTT.